This passage covers 27 T cell receptor beta chains from one sample sequenced in a study of T cells in Graves' hyperthyroidism and ophthalmopathy. Amplification of TCR beta CDR3 regions used RNA as the template. HTBI primers drove first-round RT-PCR of the TCR CDR3. TCRdb re-called the multiplex PCR reads with MiXCR, one entry per CDR3 protein. The sample consists of about 700,000 distinct CDR3 sequences, 13% to 15% of them appearing once. The sequencing input was blood. The receptors derive from a woman aged 18 to 35 with Graves' hyperthyroidism.

Notes on this clonotype: A much larger clone is a single base away; this may be a read error. V gene TRBV2 combines with J gene TRBJ1-3, with D hard to call. The CDR3 spans 12 residues. Germline CDR1 reads SNHLY; CDR2 reads FYNNEI. CDR3: CASRGSGTTIYF. The CDR3, as DNA: TGTGCCAGCAGAGGGTCTGGAACCACCATATATTTT.

This clonotype occurred many times. V gene TRBV2 combines with J gene TRBJ2-1, with TRBD2 as a possible D gene (5 bases). The V end lost 3 bases, the J end lost 8 bases, and 11 bases lay between the germline ends. This CDR3 contains 13 residues. Germline assignment: CDR1 SNHLY and CDR2 FYNNEI. The CDR3 here is CASSDLLVDEQFF. DNA of the CDR3: TGTGCCAGCAGTGATCTACTAGTCGATGAGCAGTTCTTC.

The table lists this clonotype with many counts. This chain uses TRBV6-1 with TRBJ1-5; a weak D match, TRBD1 (5 bases). Trimming removed 6 bases at V and 5 bases at J, with 8 bases between. This CDR3 is built from 12 residues. Per germline, CDR1 MNHNS and CDR2 SASEGT. CDR3 bases: TGTGCCAGCAGGGGGGGGGATCAGCCCCAGCATTTT. This codes for CASRGGDQPQHF.

This clonotype was seen at least ten times. This chain uses TRBV11-2 with TRBJ2-1; 10 bases fit TRBD1. Germline CDR1 SGHAT, CDR2 FQNNGV. V lost 5 bases, J lost 5 bases, and 12 bases stayed unmatched. The CDR3 covers 17 residues. The DNA for the CDR3 is TGTGCCAGCAGCATCCTTCCGGGACAGGGGACGGACAATGAGCAGTTCTTC. Encoded protein: CASSILPGQGTDNEQFF.

The rearrangement joins TRBV7-3 to TRBJ2-2; unclear D gene. The V and J ends lost 1 base and 6 bases respectively, with 9 bases between them. This CDR3 is built from 14 residues. In germline, CDR1 is SGHTA, CDR2 FQGTGA. CDR3 nucleotide sequence: TGTGCCAGCAGCTTAATTGGTCGGCCCGGGGAGCTGTTTTTT. It yields the protein CASSLIGRPGELFF.

This chain joins TRBV9 and TRBJ2-2, with 8 bases matching TRBD1. With 0 bases clipped from V and 5 bases from J, the junction kept 6 bases outside the gene matches. CDR3 length: 16 amino acids. The germline CDR1 and CDR2 sequences are SGDLS and YYNGEE. The CDR3 reads CASSVAGGPGTGELFF. CDR3 nucleotide sequence: TGTGCCAGCAGCGTAGCAGGGGGCCCAGGGACCGGGGAGCTGTTTTTT.

V is TRBV6-2 or TRBV6-3 and J is TRBJ2-7; 9 positions match TRBD1. The CDR3 length is 15 residues. Germline loops: CDR1 MNHEY, CDR2 SVGEGT. After removal of 6 bases from V and 4 bases from J, the junction contained 10 bases not matched to a gene. The CDR3 nucleotides read TGTGCCAGCAGGGAATCCGGGACAGGGATTTACGAGCAGTACTTC. Amino acid sequence: CASRESGTGIYEQYF.

The CDR3 DNA reads TGTGCCAGCAGCTTCCCAAACCCCTCCTACAATGAGCAGTTCTTC. It encodes CASSFPNPSYNEQFF. V usage is TRBV11-2 and J usage is TRBJ2-1; no clear D gene. Germline CDR1 is SGHAT and CDR2 is FQNNGV. The CDR3 loop spans 15 amino acids. Trimming left V 3 bases short and J 0 bases short, with 9 bases between. Full variable domain (missing parts from reference TRBV11-2 and TRBJ2-1): EAGVAQSPRYKIIEKRQSVAFWCNPISGHATLYWYQQILGQGPKLLIQFQNNGVVDDSQLPKDRFSAERLKGVDSTLKIQPAKLEDSAVYLCASSFPNPSYNEQFFGPGTRLTVL.

This clonotype was observed a few times. The chain links TRBV11-2 to TRBJ2-1; D is unresolved. CDR1 SGHAT and CDR2 FQNNGV come from the germline V gene. The CDR3 runs 15 residues. V dropped 5 bases and J dropped 1 base, with 12 bases sitting between them. DNA for the CDR3: TGTGCCAGCAGCCACCTCAGAGGTTCCTACAATGAGCAGTTCTTC. Its protein is CASSHLRGSYNEQFF. The complete variable domain, with remaining parts taken from reference TRBV11-2 and TRBJ2-1, reads EAGVAQSPRYKIIEKRQSVAFWCNPISGHATLYWYQQILGQGPKLLIQFQNNGVVDDSQLPKDRFSAERLKGVDSTLKIQPAKLEDSAVYLCASSHLRGSYNEQFFGPGTRLTVL.

V usage is TRBV5-4 and J usage is TRBJ1-4, with D perhaps TRBD1 (5 bases). V was shortened by 4 bases and J by 7 bases, with 14 bases between the two germline ends. CDR3 length equals 14 residues. In germline, CDR1 is SGHNT, CDR2 YYREEE (reference sequence). The CDR3 region is CASSIDRSFEKLFF. The DNA of the CDR3 is TGTGCCAGCAGCATCGACAGATCGTTTGAAAAACTGTTTTTT.

In this sample, this clonotype turned up a few times. The V and J genes are TRBV7-9 and TRBJ2-1; 10 positions match TRBD2. The CDR3 totals 17 residues. V trimming: 3 bases; J trimming: 9 bases; junction bases outside the gene matches: 14. The germline V gene encodes CDR1 SEHNR and CDR2 FQNEAQ (reference sequence). The CDR3 here is CASSFPSGLAGVGEQFF. In DNA form, the CDR3 reads TGTGCCAGCAGCTTCCCATCAGGCCTAGCGGGAGTGGGTGAGCAGTTCTTC. Supplemented by reference TRBV7-9 and TRBJ2-1, the full variable domain reads DTGVSQNPRHKITKRGQNVTFRCDPISEHNRLYWYRQTLGQGPEFLTYFQNEAQLEKSRLLSDRFSAERPKGSFSTLEIQRTEQGDSAMYLCASSFPSGLAGVGEQFFGPGTRLTVL.

The table lists this clonotype with many counts. The chain combines TRBV20-1 with TRBJ2-1, with 10 bases lining up with TRBD2. The V gene's germline CDR1 is DFQATT and CDR2 SNEGSKA (reference sequence). V lost 6 bases and J lost 6; bases outside the gene matches: 5. The CDR3 runs to 13 residues. CDR3 nucleotide sequence: TGCAGTGCCGAGCGGGAGGGCCTCAATGAGCAGTTCTTC. It encodes CSAEREGLNEQFF.

This clonotype occurred a few times. The chain is built from TRBV28 and TRBJ2-3; no firm D call. Trimming pared 3 bases from V and 5 bases from J, leaving 6 bases between. CDR3 length: 12 amino acids. CDR1 and CDR2 (germline): MDHEN, SYDVKM. CDR3 residues: CASSLRIDTQYF. In DNA form, the CDR3 reads TGTGCCAGCAGTTTGCGGATAGATACGCAGTATTTT.

The sample holds a few counts of this clonotype. V usage is TRBV28 and J usage is TRBJ1-5; 7 bases map to TRBD1. The ends lost 11 bases at V and 3 bases at J; junction bases unmatched: 10. Germline CDR1 and CDR2: MDHEN and SYDVKM. The length of the CDR3 is 14 residues. DNA for the CDR3: TGTGCCGGATCACCAAGGGGGCTCAATCAGCCCCAGCATTTT. This encodes CAGSPRGLNQPQHF.

This clonotype appeared many times. The rearrangement joins TRBV7-9 to TRBJ2-7; D might be TRBD2 (5 bases). There are 12 residues in the CDR3. Deletions cut 4 bases from V and 7 bases from J, with 11 bases between. Germline V gives CDR1 SEHNR, CDR2 FQNEAQ (reference sequence). CDR3 nucleotides: TGTGCCAGCAGCTCGGACTTTGGGGAGCAGTACTTC. It codes for CASSSDFGEQYF. Supplemented by reference TRBV7-9 and TRBJ2-7, the full variable domain reads DTGVSQNPRHKITKRGQNVTFRCDPISEHNRLYWYRQTLGQGPEFLTYFQNEAQLEKSRLLSDRFSAERPKGSFSTLEIQRTEQGDSAMYLCASSSDFGEQYFGPGTRLTVT.

This chain joins TRBV11-2 and TRBJ2-1; 10 bases agree with TRBD2. Per germline, CDR1 SGHAT and CDR2 FQNNGV. The junction had 8 bases not matched to a gene; V was cut back by 3 bases and J by 9 bases. The CDR3 loop spans 15 amino acids. The CDR3 here is CASSFTSGTGGEQFF. The CDR3 nucleotides read TGTGCCAGCAGCTTCACTAGCGGGACAGGTGGTGAGCAGTTCTTC.

This clonotype was seen a few times. The rearrangement joins TRBV19 to TRBJ2-1; D not resolved. Germline CDR1 reads LNHDA; CDR2 reads SQIVND (reference sequence). V shed 2 bases and J shed 7 bases, with 12 bases lying between them. The CDR3 has 14 residues. The CDR3 spells CASSIWYRENEQFF. The CDR3 nucleotides read TGTGCCAGTAGTATATGGTACCGCGAGAATGAGCAGTTCTTC.

This clonotype was seen repeatedly, ten times or more. The chain joins TRBV12-3 or TRBV12-4 to TRBJ2-4; no clear D. The CDR3 extends over 15 amino acids. Deletions cut 1 base from V and 3 bases from J, with 10 bases between. For the CDR3, the DNA is TGTGCCAGCAGTTTAGTAGGTTCCGGCAAAAACATTCAGTACTTC. The encoded protein is CASSLVGSGKNIQYF.

The chain uses TRBV6-1 and TRBJ1-6; tentative D call: TRBD1 (6 bases). In germline, CDR1 is MNHNS, CDR2 SASEGT. The V end lost 7 bases, the J end lost 14 bases, and 30 bases lay between the germline ends. The CDR3 contains 17 residues. The CDR3 bases are TGTGCCAGCACCCTAGGGCGCCACAGGGCCTCCTCTTTATCCCTCCACTTT. Amino acids: CASTLGRHRASSLSLHF.

This clonotype was recorded at least ten times. The genes are TRBV16 and TRBJ1-1; perhaps TRBD1 as D (5 bases). Germline assignment: CDR1 KGHSY and CDR2 FQNENV. The length of the CDR3 is 12 residues. With 11 bases removed from V and 6 bases from J, the gap between germline ends came to 16 bases. The CDR3 region is CAAAGGDAEAFF. For the CDR3, the DNA is TGTGCCGCAGCGGGCGGGGACGCTGAAGCTTTCTTT.

This clonotype was recorded a few times. V usage is TRBV12-3 or TRBV12-4 and J usage is TRBJ2-5, with D possibly TRBD2 on 6 matching bases. Trimming shortened V by 5 bases and J by 0 bases, and 19 bases separated the two germline ends. This CDR3 has 17 amino acids. The CDR3 region is CASSPRGDASYQETQYF. CDR3 sequence (DNA): TGTGCCAGCAGTCCCCGCGGGGATGCTAGCTACCAAGAGACCCAGTACTTC.

This clonotype was detected a few times. The chain uses TRBV29-1 and TRBJ1-6; D is undetermined. The V end lost 4 bases, the J end lost 7 bases, and 11 bases lay between the germline ends. CDR1 and CDR2 from the germline V gene are SQVTM and ANQGSEA. The CDR3 spans 13 residues. The CDR3, as DNA: TGCAGCGTTGTTCTGGACCCCAATTCACCCCTCCACTTT. Amino acid sequence: CSVVLDPNSPLHF.

The chain recombines TRBV3-1 with TRBJ2-6, with TRBD1 matching 7 bases. CDR3 length: 19 residues. The ends lost 6 bases at V and 0 bases at J; junction bases unmatched: 14. Germline V gene lookup returns CDR1 LGHDT and CDR2 YNNKEL (reference sequence). The CDR3 region is CASRPDRPLLSSGANVLTF. CDR3 nucleotides: TGTGCCAGCAGGCCGGACAGGCCGCTCCTATCCTCTGGGGCCAACGTCCTGACTTTC.

The J gene is TRBJ1-5, the V gene TRBV6-2 or TRBV6-3; possibly TRBD1 for D (5 bases). Looked up from germline, CDR1 is MNHEY and CDR2 is SVGEGT. CDR3 length: 15 residues. V lost 0 bases and J 3 bases, leaving 9 bases between the germline ends. CDR3 in DNA: TGTGCCAGCAGTTACTCGACAGTTTCCAATCAGCCCCAGCATTTT. Residues: CASSYSTVSNQPQHF.

The rearrangement links TRBV12-3 or TRBV12-4 to TRBJ2-5; D is possibly TRBD2 (5 bases). V was clipped by 6 bases and J by 5 bases, with 13 bases between them. The CDR3 contains 13 residues. CDR3 DNA sequence: TGTGCCAGCAGCACAAGGGAGTGGGAGACCCAGTACTTC. Translation gives CASSTREWETQYF.

There are many counts of this clonotype. The gene calls are TRBV20-1 and TRBJ2-3, with no clear D. The V gene lost 2 bases and the J gene lost 3 bases, with 3 bases spanning the gap. CDR1 is DFQATT, CDR2 SNEGSKA, per germline (reference sequence). This CDR3 is 11 amino acids long. CDR3 loop: CSARLTDTQYF. DNA of the CDR3: TGCAGTGCTAGATTAACAGATACGCAGTATTTT.

The chain is built from TRBV20-1 and TRBJ2-7; perhaps TRBD1 as D (6 bases). Germline assignment: CDR1 DFQATT and CDR2 SNEGSKA (reference sequence). Trimming removed 3 bases at V and 6 bases at J, with 12 bases between. The CDR3 extends over 12 amino acids. The CDR3 DNA is TGCAGTGCTAGGCCCAGGGGCGGCGAGCAGTACTTC. It yields the protein CSARPRGGEQYF.